This T cell receptor (beta chain) is from a study of cytomegalovirus exposure and HLA in healthy donors. The repertoire was sequenced with immunoSEQ multiplex PCR; TCRdb's copy has only in-frame clones and lacks some. This sample has approximately 180,000 clones; about 82% occur once, and the top ten carry over 1.3%. Trimming cost V 3 bases and J 8 bases, with 8 bases left between them. Germline V gene data show CDR1 as KGHSH and CDR2 as LQKENI. This CDR3 region has 12 residues. The sample comprised PBMCs. The genes are TRBV18 and TRBJ1-5; D is unclear. The receptor's source is a young woman in good health and CMV-seronegative. The CDR3 spells CASSPASEPQHF. In DNA, the CDR3 is TGTGCCAGCTCACCGGCTTCTGAGCCCCAGCATTTT.